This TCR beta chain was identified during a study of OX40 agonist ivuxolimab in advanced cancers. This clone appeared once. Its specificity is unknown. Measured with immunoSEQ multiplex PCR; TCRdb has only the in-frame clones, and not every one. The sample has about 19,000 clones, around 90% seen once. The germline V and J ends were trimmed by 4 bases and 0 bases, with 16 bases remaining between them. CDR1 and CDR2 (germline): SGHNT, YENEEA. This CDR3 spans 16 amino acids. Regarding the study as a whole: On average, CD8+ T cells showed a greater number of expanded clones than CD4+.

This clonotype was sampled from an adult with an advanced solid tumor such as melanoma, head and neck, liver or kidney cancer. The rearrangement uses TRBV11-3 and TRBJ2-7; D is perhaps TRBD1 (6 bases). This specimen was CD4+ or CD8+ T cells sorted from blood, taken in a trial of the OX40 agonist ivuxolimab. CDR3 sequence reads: CASSSRRGLDSYEQYF. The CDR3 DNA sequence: TGTGCCAGCAGCTCCCGCAGGGGATTGGACTCCTACGAGCAGTACTTC.